This T cell receptor beta chain derives from a study of shared T cell receptors in the human thymus. Per the germline V gene, CDR1 is SGHRS and CDR2 is YFSETQ. CDR3 length equals 16 residues. The ends were cut back, 5 bases at V and 7 bases at J, with 24 bases in the middle. This clone appeared once. Here immunoSEQ multiplex PCR was the method, and the copy in TCRdb shows in-frame clones only, minus some. The sample has more than 550,000 clones, 70% to 90% seen once. Separately, the same data were catalogued under a study of human thymus T cells. From that study: Infants, healthy and Finnish, who were having corrective surgery for congenital heart defects served as donors. Resected material from corrective heart surgery provided the thymus tissue analysed. Use of V and J genes seemed skewed within the thymic and blood repertoires. Thymic repertoires overlap heavily among unrelated individuals, related research has reported.

The V gene is TRBV5-1, the J gene TRBJ1-2, with a possible D match to TRBD1 (5 bases). The sequenced sample was thymocytes. This sequence was found in a girl under three years old with a congenital heart defect. CDR3 region: CASSVGDFDGGVGYTF. Written as DNA, the CDR3 is TGCGCCAGCAGTGTGGGGGACTTTGACGGTGGCGTTGGCTACACCTTC.